This TCR beta chain was sequenced during a study of cytomegalovirus exposure and HLA in healthy donors. Primers for the PCR totalled 60 Vbeta and 13 Jbeta. Measured with immunoSEQ multiplex PCR; TCRdb has only the in-frame clones, and not every one. The data include approximately 75,000 clones; the top ten clones carry around 5%. General observations from the study: The majority of TCR sequences were rare, yet some public TCRs appeared in many donors. Apparent HLA restriction characterized most CMV-associated TCR beta chains in a later analysis. Researchers catalogued around 150 TCR beta chains as cytomegalovirus-associated.

There are 15 residues in the CDR3. After removal of 4 bases from V and 7 bases from J, the junction contained 9 bases not matched to a gene. Germline loops: CDR1 SGHRS, CDR2 YFSETQ. Comment on this clone: No antigen is known for it.

Sequences were obtained from PBMCs. The J gene is TRBJ2-4, the V gene TRBV5-1; 9 nucleotides line up with TRBD1. The sequence came from a man between 40 and 49 years old in good health and CMV-seronegative. For the CDR3, the DNA is TGCGCCAGCAGCATAAGCGGGACAGGGAGGAACATTCAGTACTTC. This codes for CASSISGTGRNIQYF.